This entry is about one T cell receptor (beta chain). The same CDR3 is also encoded by other DNA sequences in this sample. Germline V gives CDR1 MDHEN, CDR2 SYDVKM. The length of the CDR3 is 13 residues. Trimming cost V 3 bases and J 6 bases, with 11 bases left between them. The data were taken from a study of blood T cell repertoires in COVID-19. The wider study: The United States, Italy and Spain were the sources of the acute and convalescent COVID-19 samples. PBMCs, B-cell-depleted T cells, or T cells were the source of the cDNA or gDNA that made up the material.

In the study's own analysis: It was from reference gene primer amplification that nucleated cell counts were estimated. Only in-frame clones appear in the TCRdb table, and some are missing; sequencing was by immunoSEQ multiplex PCR. From that table come the V and J calls and clone size; the DNA was used to work out D and trimming. The sample shows about 120,000 clones, almost 85% of them seen only once. The chain employs TRBV28 and TRBJ1-2; perhaps TRBD1 as D (5 bases). This TCR came from a man in his 70s with active or convalescent COVID-19. Sequenced material: peripheral blood. The CDR3 protein is CASSFSGGNGYTF. The CDR3 DNA reads TGTGCCAGCAGTTTTTCGGGGGGGAATGGCTACACCTTC.